One and the same sample provided the 7 T cell receptor beta chains below, sequenced in a study of blood T cell repertoires in COVID-19 (dated by TCRdb to about 2020). The library came from the immunoSEQ multiplex PCR assay. TCRdb holds this immuneACCESS table with in-frame rearrangements only. Some clones are missing; in checked studies, unresolved V genes explain under half, and the rest has no known cause. The sample table lists more than 95,000 clones, approximately 71% of them with a count of one. Roughly 2% of the sample goes to the ten largest clones. What was sequenced was peripheral blood. Receptors were obtained from a woman in her 70s with acute or convalescent COVID-19.

The gene calls are TRBV5-1 and TRBJ2-3, with D possibly being TRBD2 (6 bases). This CDR3 has 15 residues. Germline V gives CDR1 SGHRS, CDR2 YFSETQ. Deletions cut 0 bases from V and 1 base from J, with 9 bases between. The CDR3 loop reads CASSLAGARTDTQYF. CDR3 DNA: TGCGCCAGCAGCTTGGCGGGAGCGCGCACAGATACGCAGTATTTT.

There are a few counts of this clone. J is TRBJ1-1 and V is TRBV28, with a tentative D call TRBD1 (5 bases). Germline-derived CDR1 and CDR2 are MDHEN and SYDVKM. The CDR3 length is 11 residues. The DNA for the CDR3 is TGTGCTATAACCAGGGACACTGAAGCTTTCTTT. This encodes CAITRDTEAFF.

This clone has more than one count but fewer than ten. V gene TRBV7-3 combines with J gene TRBJ2-7; no firm D call. This CDR3 contains 12 residues. Germline-derived CDR1 and CDR2 are SGHTA and FQGTGA. Trimming took 4 bases from V and 3 from J, leaving 7 bases between them. In nucleotides, the CDR3 is TGTGCCAGCAGCTCCCCCCTCTACGAGCAGTACTTC. Translated, it gives CASSSPLYEQYF. The entire variable domain, with the rest obtained from reference TRBV7-3 and TRBJ2-7, is as follows: GAGVSQTPSNKVTEKGKYVELRCDPISGHTALYWYRQSLGQGPEFLIYFQGTGAADDSGLPNDRFFAVRPEGSVSTLKIQRTERGDSAVYLCASSSPLYEQYFGPGTRLTVT.

The J gene is TRBJ1-2, the V gene TRBV14; 9 bases agree with TRBD1. Germline V CDR1 and CDR2: SGHDN, FVKESK. V gave up 4 bases and J gave up 3 bases; unmatched junction bases: 6. This CDR3 contains 15 residues. CDR3 in amino acids: CASSPWDRVDYGYTF. The CDR3, as DNA: TGTGCCAGCAGCCCTTGGGACAGGGTGGACTATGGCTACACCTTC.

The chain employs TRBV29-1 and TRBJ1-1; 9 bases are a match to TRBD1. The CDR3 runs 15 residues. Losses at the gene ends were 1 base for V and 4 bases for J; bases not matched to a gene: 7. Germline CDR1 is SQVTM and CDR2 is ANQGSEA. CDR3 sequence: CSVEGTGGPGTEAFF. The CDR3 DNA sequence: TGCAGCGTTGAAGGAACAGGGGGCCCGGGCACTGAAGCTTTCTTT. The variable domain in full, with the rest retrieved from reference TRBV29-1 and TRBJ1-1, is SAVISQKPSRDICQRGTSLTIQCQVDSQVTMMFWYRQQPGQSLTLIATANQGSEATYESGFVIDKFPISRPNLTFSTLTVSNMSPEDSSIYLCSVEGTGGPGTEAFFGQGTRLTVV.

This clone was observed at least ten times. This chain uses TRBV7-9 with TRBJ1-2, with a weak D call TRBD1 (6 bases). Germline V gene sequence: CDR1 SEHNR, CDR2 FQNEAQ (reference sequence). The V end was cut by 1 base, the J end by 4 bases, with 13 bases between. The CDR3 loop spans 15 amino acids. This CDR3 is CASSLGDTTGYGYTF. Written as DNA, the CDR3 is TGTGCCAGCAGCTTAGGGGACACAACAGGCTATGGCTACACCTTC.

The V and J genes are TRBV25-1 and TRBJ1-1; tentative D call: TRBD1 (6 bases). Germline V gene lookup returns CDR1 MGHDK and CDR2 SYGVNS. Deletions cut 0 bases from V and 5 bases from J, with 19 bases between. The CDR3 length is 17 residues. DNA for the CDR3: TGTGCCAGCAGTGAATATAAAGTTTTAAAAGGGGGAACTGAAGCTTTCTTT. It encodes CASSEYKVLKGGTEAFF.